Below are 24 T cell receptor beta chains sequenced from a single sample in a study of identical twins (dated by TCRdb to about 2016). Libraries were built with 5' RACE. Sequencer: Illumina HiSeq 2000. TCRdb reprocessing: public reads trimmed at Q25 with fastp, clones called with MiXCR, in-frame beta chains kept. Entries are consolidated by CDR3 protein sequence, retaining the most common genes and DNA. The sample table records over 500,000 distinct CDR3 sequences; 22% of these occur just once. Roughly 0.91% of the sample is held by the ten biggest clonotypes. These same data were also listed under a study on T cells expressing NK-cell markers.

The material sequenced was CD4+ T cells sorted from blood. All receptors come from a young woman in good health.

The CDR3 bases are TGTGCCAGCAGCGTAAGTCCAACCCATGAGCAGTTCTTC. This gives the protein CASSVSPTHEQFF. The chain carries TRBV9 and TRBJ2-1; D remains ambiguous. The V end was cut by 1 base, the J end by 8 bases, with 10 bases between. The CDR3 is made up of 13 amino acids. Germline V gene data show CDR1 as SGDLS and CDR2 as YYNGEE. Drawing the rest from reference TRBV9 and TRBJ2-1, the complete variable domain is DSGVTQTPKHLITATGQRVTLRCSPRSGDLSVYWYQQSLDQGLQFLIQYYNGEERAKGNILERFSAQQFPDLHSELNLSSLELGDSALYFCASSVSPTHEQFFGPGTRLTVL.

This sequence joins TRBV25-1 and TRBJ2-1, with no clear D. The CDR3 is 15 residues long. The germline V gene encodes CDR1 MGHDK and CDR2 SYGVNS. Trimming took 10 bases from V and 0 from J, leaving 16 bases between them. The CDR3 DNA reads as TGTGCCACTCACCGGCCGCGAGTCTCCTACAATGAGCAGTTCTTC. Amino acid sequence: CATHRPRVSYNEQFF.

This chain joins TRBV20-1 and TRBJ1-1; D is unclear. V was cut by 3 bases and J by 5 bases, with 7 bases left in between. The CDR3 is 11 amino acids. Germline lookup yields CDR1 DFQATT and CDR2 SNEGSKA (reference sequence). CDR3 region: CSASSGTEAFF. The DNA of the CDR3 is TGCAGTGCTAGTTCGGGGACTGAAGCTTTCTTT.

This clonotype was observed a few times. J is TRBJ2-3 and V is TRBV29-1; 9 bases are a match to TRBD2. Germline assignment: CDR1 SQVTM and CDR2 ANQGSEA. This CDR3 spans 15 amino acids. The V gene end was trimmed by 5 bases and the J gene end by 3 bases; junction bases not matched to a gene: 9. The CDR3 region is CSVRVSGGFTDTQYF. CDR3 DNA sequence: TGCAGCGTTAGGGTTAGCGGGGGATTTACAGATACGCAGTATTTT.

This clonotype was found many times. V usage is TRBV7-8 and J usage is TRBJ1-5; D is unclear. Germline CDR1 reads SGHVS; CDR2 reads FQNEAQ. This CDR3 spans 15 amino acids. The V gene lost 0 bases and the J gene lost 2 bases, with 8 bases spanning the gap. In DNA form, the CDR3 reads TGTGCCAGCAGCTTAGCAGGGAACGGCAATCAGCCCCAGCATTTT. It encodes CASSLAGNGNQPQHF.

This clonotype was found many times. The genes are TRBV12-3 or TRBV12-4 and TRBJ2-5; D may be TRBD1 (5 bases). V lost 6 bases to trimming and J lost 3 bases, with 11 bases between them. The CDR3 length is 13 residues. The CDR3 region has the DNA TGTGCCAGCAGCCACGAGGACAAAGAGACCCAGTACTTC. Protein: CASSHEDKETQYF.

V is TRBV20-1 and J is TRBJ2-7; tentatively, D is TRBD1 or TRBD2 (6 bases each). The CDR3 is made up of 14 amino acids. With 4 bases removed from V and 6 bases from J, the gap between germline ends came to 19 bases. Germline V gene lookup returns CDR1 DFQATT and CDR2 SNEGSKA (reference sequence). The CDR3 bases are TGCAGTGCTACCACCTTAGGAGGGGGACGCGAGCAGTACTTC. Amino acids: CSATTLGGGREQYF.

Only a few counts were recorded for this clonotype. J is TRBJ2-2 and V is TRBV10-3; D gene uncertain. Germline V lookup: CDR1 ENHRY, CDR2 SYGVKD. V was trimmed by 6 bases and J by 1 base, leaving 3 bases between them. This CDR3 has 12 residues. DNA for the CDR3: TGTGCCATCAGAGGGAACACCGGGGAGCTGTTTTTT. Amino acid sequence: CAIRGNTGELFF.

There are a few counts of this clonotype. The J gene is TRBJ1-5, the V gene TRBV20-1; D remains ambiguous. The CDR3 length is 12 residues. V was clipped by 3 bases and J by 7 bases, with 10 bases between them. Germline V gene lookup returns CDR1 DFQATT and CDR2 SNEGSKA (reference sequence). The CDR3 here is CSASSGVQPQHF. The CDR3 bases are TGCAGTGCTAGTTCCGGGGTCCAGCCCCAGCATTTT.

This clonotype has just a few counts. The chain uses TRBV4-3 and TRBJ1-1; D perhaps matches TRBD1 (5 bases). The CDR3 spans 16 residues. Trimming removed 0 bases at V and 4 bases at J, with 15 bases between. Germline values: CDR1 LGHNA, CDR2 YSLEER. In DNA form, the CDR3 reads TGCGCCAGCAGCCAAGATAAATCGGGTAGGGGCACTGAAGCTTTCTTT. Protein product: CASSQDKSGRGTEAFF.

This clonotype appeared a few times. The J gene is TRBJ1-2, the V gene TRBV5-1, with unresolved D. The germline V gene has CDR1 SGHRS and CDR2 YFSETQ. Trimming stripped 0 bases from V and 4 bases from J, with 7 bases between. The CDR3 consists of 13 residues. Here the CDR3 DNA reads TGCGCCAGCAGCTTGGGAGAGAGCTATGGCTACACCTTC. It is translated as CASSLGESYGYTF.

This sequence joins TRBV20-1 and TRBJ2-7, with 11 bases fitting TRBD2. Trimming removed 4 bases from V and 3 bases from J; junction bases left unmatched: 5. The germline V gene encodes CDR1 DFQATT and CDR2 SNEGSKA (reference sequence). This CDR3 region has 14 residues. CDR3 in DNA: TGCAGTGCTACTGGGACTAGCGGAAACTACGAGCAGTACTTC. It translates to CSATGTSGNYEQYF.

This clonotype was seen a few times. CDR3 amino acids: CASSQYSGRTKQFF. In DNA form, the CDR3 reads TGTGCCAGCAGCCAATACAGCGGGAGAACGAAGCAGTTCTTC. The V gene is TRBV14, the J gene TRBJ2-1; 8 nucleotides align to TRBD2. Germline V gene lookup returns CDR1 SGHDN and CDR2 FVKESK. This CDR3 contains 14 residues. The ends lost 2 bases at V and 11 bases at J; junction bases unmatched: 8.

The rearrangement joins TRBV10-3 to TRBJ1-6; 7 bases fit TRBD1. V shed 6 bases, J shed 5 bases, and the junction held 7 bases outside the gene matches. The CDR3 is made up of 15 amino acids. In germline, CDR1 is ENHRY, CDR2 SYGVKD. The CDR3 reads CAISRDSRDNSPLHF. Here the CDR3 DNA reads TGTGCCATCAGCAGGGACAGCCGGGATAATTCACCCCTCCACTTT.

This sequence joins TRBV14 and TRBJ2-1; D unclear. The CDR3 totals 17 residues. CDR1 SGHDN and CDR2 FVKESK come from the germline V gene. Trimming removed 4 bases from V and 5 bases from J, with 21 bases in between. For the CDR3, the DNA is TGTGCCAGCAGCCGGGTCCAGGACCAATTACGAAACAATGAGCAGTTCTTC. This translates into CASSRVQDQLRNNEQFF.

The chain uses TRBV5-4 and TRBJ2-1, with 8 bases fitting TRBD2. Germline V gene sequence: CDR1 SGHNT, CDR2 YYREEE (reference sequence). V shed 6 bases, J shed 9 bases, and the junction held 20 bases outside the gene matches. There are 17 residues in the CDR3. This chain's CDR3 is CASTPRTSRDLGGEQFF. The CDR3 DNA reads TGTGCCAGCACCCCACGGACTAGCCGGGATTTGGGCGGTGAGCAGTTCTTC.

This chain links TRBV20-1 with TRBJ2-1; D may be TRBD2 (5 bases). Germline V gene data show CDR1 as DFQATT and CDR2 as SNEGSKA (reference sequence). The CDR3 consists of 14 residues. The V end lost 7 bases, the J end lost 5 bases, and 18 bases lay between the germline ends. This CDR3 reads CSVPPGIPNNEQFF. CDR3 nucleotide sequence: TGCAGTGTTCCCCCGGGGATCCCCAACAATGAGCAGTTCTTC.

The table lists this clonotype with many counts. This sequence joins TRBV20-1 and TRBJ2-1, with 11 bases aligning to TRBD2. Germline V lookup: CDR1 DFQATT, CDR2 SNEGSKA (reference sequence). V lost 1 base and J lost 4; bases outside the gene matches: 0. This CDR3 has 14 amino acids. The CDR3 bases are TGCAGTGCTAGAGCTAGCGGGAGGTACAATGAGCAGTTCTTC. Protein product: CSARASGRYNEQFF.

This clonotype was seen many times. The chain links TRBV12-3 or TRBV12-4 to TRBJ1-2, with unresolved D. V dropped 4 bases and J dropped 4 bases, with 7 bases sitting between them. The CDR3 loop spans 12 amino acids. The CDR3 protein is CASSSSAYGYTF. The CDR3 coding sequence is TGTGCCAGCAGTTCTTCAGCCTATGGCTACACCTTC.

The chain carries TRBV9 and TRBJ1-6; D might be TRBD1 (5 bases). Germline CDR1 and CDR2: SGDLS and YYNGEE. This CDR3 is built from 15 residues. V shed 0 bases and J shed 9 bases, with 13 bases lying between them. Here the CDR3 DNA reads TGTGCCAGCAGCGTAGACGGGGCCTTGGGTTCACCCCTCCACTTT. Its protein product is CASSVDGALGSPLHF.

The V and J genes are TRBV20-1 and TRBJ1-2; unclear D gene. The length of the CDR3 is 13 residues. Germline assignment: CDR1 DFQATT and CDR2 SNEGSKA (reference sequence). V shed 3 bases and J shed 4 bases, with 12 bases lying between them. DNA for the CDR3: TGCAGTGCTAGGTTGTACAGCTCCTATGGCTACACCTTC. Protein: CSARLYSSYGYTF.

This clonotype was seen a few times. J is TRBJ2-7 and V is TRBV6-5; TRBD1 agrees at 10 bases. The CDR3 covers 16 residues. The germline gives CDR1 MNHEY, CDR2 SVGAGI. Losses at the gene ends were 2 bases for V and 3 bases for J; bases not matched to a gene: 7. CDR3 sequence: CASSYRGDRGIYEQYF. In DNA, the CDR3 is TGTGCCAGCAGTTACCGTGGGGACAGGGGAATCTACGAGCAGTACTTC.

This clonotype occurred a few times. V is TRBV5-6 and J is TRBJ2-1; D gene unclear. Per the germline V gene, CDR1 is SGHDT and CDR2 is YYEEEE. The CDR3 runs 13 residues. V lost 4 bases and J 5 bases, leaving 10 bases between the germline ends. CDR3 region: CASSPGYHNEQFF. The CDR3 nucleotides are TGTGCCAGCAGCCCGGGCTACCACAATGAGCAGTTCTTC.

V and J are TRBV24-1 and TRBJ2-3; possible D gene TRBD1, 5 bases. The germline gives CDR1 KGHDR, CDR2 SFDVKD. The CDR3 spans 15 residues. The germline V and J ends were trimmed by 4 bases and 2 bases, with 12 bases remaining between them. In DNA, the CDR3 is TGTGCCACCAGTGACCACGACAGAAACACAGATACGCAGTATTTT. This codes for CATSDHDRNTDTQYF.